The 26 T cell receptor beta chains listed next were all sequenced from one sample in a study of T-cell memory formation after mild COVID-19. TCRdb passed the 5' RACE reads through MiXCR, listing each CDR3 protein once. The table shows about 620,000 distinct CDR3 sequences, with roughly 18% occurring only once. Sequencing input: PBMCs or a T cell subset sorted from them (not recorded which). All receptors derive from an adult woman who had mild COVID-19 (a few samples of this study predate the infection). Cell type and time point are not known.

The rearrangement joins TRBV20-1 to TRBJ2-7; D not certain. Germline V gene data show CDR1 as DFQATT and CDR2 as SNEGSKA (reference sequence). The CDR3 extends over 10 amino acids. Between the trimmed V and J ends, which lost 5 bases and 9 bases, there was a span of 11 bases. The CDR3 spells CSAADVVQYF. The CDR3 bases are TGCAGTGCTGCAGACGTCGTGCAGTACTTC.

V gene TRBV21-1 combines with J gene TRBJ2-1; the table calls TRBD1, which could not be checked here. TRBV21-1 is reported as a pseudogene. The CDR3 is 15 amino acids. The CDR3 DNA sequence: TGTGCCAGCAGCTCCCCAGGGGCTCGGCGCAATGAGCAGTTCTTC. Its translation is CASSSPGARRNEQFF.

This clonotype was seen many times. The genes are TRBV7-8 and TRBJ2-5; 8 nucleotides align to TRBD2. V shed 3 bases and J 2 bases; nucleotides not matched to a gene: 2. Germline V gene sequence: CDR1 SGHVS, CDR2 FQNEAQ. The length of the CDR3 is 14 residues. The CDR3 nucleotides read TGTGCCAGCAGCTTTAGCGGGAATCAAGAGACCCAGTACTTC. This translates into CASSFSGNQETQYF.

This clonotype turned up a few times. This sequence joins TRBV12-3 or TRBV12-4 and TRBJ2-1; no clear D. The CDR3 contains 14 residues. With 3 bases removed from V and 5 bases from J, the gap between germline ends came to 11 bases. The CDR3 reads CASSLRRRNNEQFF. DNA of the CDR3: TGTGCCAGCAGTTTGCGTAGACGGAACAATGAGCAGTTCTTC.

This clonotype was counted at least ten times. This rearrangement joins TRBV20-1 to TRBJ2-7, with D perhaps matching TRBD1 (5 bases). V shed 3 bases and J shed 3 bases, with 12 bases lying between them. The length of the CDR3 is 13 residues. Germline loops: CDR1 DFQATT, CDR2 SNEGSKA (reference sequence). The CDR3 region is CSASPGFLYEQYF. The CDR3 region has the DNA TGCAGTGCTAGCCCAGGGTTCCTCTACGAGCAGTACTTC.

This clonotype was detected only a few times. The chain employs TRBV6-1 and TRBJ1-2; D perhaps matches TRBD1 (6 bases). Germline CDR1 is MNHNS and CDR2 is SASEGT. The CDR3 loop spans 15 amino acids. Trimming cost V 8 bases and J 3 bases, with 19 bases left between them. The CDR3 reads CASSESWTEDYGYTF. In DNA, the CDR3 is TGTGCCAGCTCAGAAAGCTGGACAGAAGACTATGGCTACACCTTC.

This clonotype was recorded many times. J is TRBJ2-1 and V is TRBV12-3 or TRBV12-4; D is perhaps TRBD2 (5 bases). The CDR3 totals 12 residues. Trimming took off 0 bases at V and 14 bases at J, with 11 bases between the two ends. The CDR3 loop is CASSLAGSQEFF. CDR3 DNA sequence: TGTGCCAGCAGTTTAGCGGGGAGCCAGGAGTTCTTC.

This clonotype was observed a few times. The rearrangement uses TRBV5-1 and TRBJ2-1; 7 bases line up with TRBD1. The CDR3 consists of 17 residues. V gave up 4 bases and J gave up 4 bases; unmatched junction bases: 14. Germline CDR1 is SGHRS and CDR2 is YFSETQ. CDR3 sequence reads: CASSPTGAPKFYNEQFF. As DNA, the CDR3 is TGCGCCAGCAGCCCTACAGGGGCCCCTAAGTTTTACAATGAGCAGTTCTTC. Using reference TRBV5-1 and TRBJ2-1 for the parts outside the CDR3, the full variable domain is KAGVTQTPRYLIKTRGQQVTLSCSPISGHRSVSWYQQTPGQGLQFLFEYFSETQRNKGNFPGRFSGRQFSNSRSEMNVSTLELGDSALYLCASSPTGAPKFYNEQFFGPGTRLTVL.

The rearrangement joins TRBV11-1 to TRBJ2-7; possibly TRBD1 or TRBD2 for D (6 bases each). CDR1 and CDR2 (germline): SGHAT, FQDESV (reference sequence). Between the trimmed V and J ends, which lost 5 bases and 3 bases, there was a span of 11 bases. The CDR3 is 13 amino acids. Written as DNA, the CDR3 is TGTGCCAGCAGCGGAGGAGGGGGCTACGAGCAGTACTTC. This translates into CASSGGGGYEQYF.

V is TRBV24-1 and J is TRBJ2-3; 10 bases agree with TRBD2. CDR1 and CDR2 (germline): KGHDR, SFDVKD. CDR3 size: 16 residues. V lost 1 base and J lost 2; bases outside the gene matches: 2. The CDR3 loop is CATSDFTSGTTDTQYF. CDR3 bases: TGTGCCACCAGTGATTTTACTAGCGGGACCACAGATACGCAGTATTTT.

In this sample, this clonotype turned up a few times. The chain carries TRBV29-1 and TRBJ1-2, with D tentatively TRBD1 (5 bases). V lost 3 bases to trimming and J lost 8 bases, with 13 bases between them. CDR3 length: 12 residues. Germline CDR1 reads SQVTM; CDR2 reads ANQGSEA. The CDR3 nucleotides are TGCAGCGTTGAGCCCCCCAGGGAAGGCTACACCTTC. Translating it yields CSVEPPREGYTF.

This clonotype turned up a few times. The rearrangement joins TRBV11-3 to TRBJ1-1; 8 positions agree with TRBD1. CDR1 is SGHNT and CDR2 is YENEEA in the germline V gene. The ends lost 5 bases at V and 8 bases at J; junction bases unmatched: 10. The CDR3 has 14 residues. CDR3 nucleotide sequence: TGTGCCAGCAGCAATACTCGGACAGGGAAGGAAGCTTTCTTT. It codes for CASSNTRTGKEAFF.

V gene TRBV20-1 combines with J gene TRBJ1-1; D not certain. CDR1 is DFQATT and CDR2 is SNEGSKA in the germline V gene (reference sequence). V gave up 1 base and J gave up 1 base, with 10 bases separating them. The CDR3 is made up of 14 amino acids. The CDR3 spells CSARVDDWNTEAFF. The DNA for the CDR3 is TGCAGTGCTAGAGTGGACGACTGGAACACTGAAGCTTTCTTT.

This clonotype was counted a few times. The chain recombines TRBV19 with TRBJ1-1; 7 bases are a match to TRBD1. Germline loops: CDR1 LNHDA, CDR2 SQIVND (reference sequence). V shed 4 bases, J shed 5 bases, and the junction held 7 bases outside the gene matches. The CDR3 loop spans 14 amino acids. CDR3 in DNA: TGTGCCAGTAGTAAGGGGGCCGCGGGAACTGAAGCTTTCTTT. Translating gives CASSKGAAGTEAFF.

This clonotype was counted only a few times. This sequence joins TRBV27 and TRBJ2-7, with 11 bases identical to TRBD2. The CDR3 spans 15 residues. The J segment lost 4 bases and the V segment lost 6 bases, leaving 8 bases of the junction unmatched. Germline V gene lookup returns CDR1 MNHEY and CDR2 SMNVEV (reference sequence). CDR3 in amino acids: CASSDLAGGPYEQYF. The CDR3, as DNA: TGTGCCAGCAGCGACTTAGCGGGAGGGCCTTACGAGCAGTACTTC.

The chain joins TRBV7-9 to TRBJ2-1, with D perhaps assigned TRBD1 or TRBD2 (5 bases each). Trimming cost V 1 base and J 9 bases, with 10 bases left between them. The CDR3 length is 13 residues. The germline CDR1 and CDR2 sequences are SEHNR and FQNEAQ (reference sequence). For the CDR3, the DNA is TGTGCCAGCAGCTTAGGTGGGGGAGCTGAGCAGTTCTTC. It yields the protein CASSLGGGAEQFF.

The gene calls are TRBV20-1 and TRBJ2-4, with 7 bases matching TRBD1. Per germline, CDR1 DFQATT and CDR2 SNEGSKA (reference sequence). CDR3 length: 16 amino acids. With 3 bases clipped from V and 0 bases from J, the junction kept 8 bases outside the gene matches. The CDR3 DNA is TGCAGTGCTAGTGTCCCGAGGGGGCTAGCCAAAAACATTCAGTACTTC. Translation: CSASVPRGLAKNIQYF.

V usage is TRBV5-4 and J usage is TRBJ1-1; perhaps TRBD1 as D (6 bases). The CDR3 runs to 14 residues. The V end lost 5 bases, the J end lost 4 bases, and 15 bases lay between the germline ends. Germline V gives CDR1 SGHNT, CDR2 YYREEE (reference sequence). CDR3 amino acids: CASRGSGAVTEAFF. The DNA for the CDR3 is TGTGCCAGCAGGGGTTCAGGGGCGGTCACTGAAGCTTTCTTT. Full variable domain (rest looked up from reference TRBV5-4 and TRBJ1-1): ETGVTQSPTHLIKTRGQQVTLRCSSQSGHNTVSWYQQALGQGPQFIFQYYREEENGRGNFPPRFSGLQFPNYSSELNVNALELDDSALYLCASRGSGAVTEAFFGQGTRLTVV.

The genes are TRBV7-9 and TRBJ2-3; 11 bases are a match to TRBD2. The germline gives CDR1 SEHNR, CDR2 FQNEAQ (reference sequence). The J segment lost 6 bases and the V segment lost 5 bases, leaving 10 bases of the junction unmatched. This CDR3 contains 16 residues. This chain's CDR3 is CASSVRPGLAEDTQYF. Written as DNA, the CDR3 is TGTGCCAGCAGCGTACGTCCGGGACTAGCGGAGGATACGCAGTATTTT. Full variable domain (remainder filled in from reference TRBV7-9 and TRBJ2-3): DTGVSQNPRHKITKRGQNVTFRCDPISEHNRLYWYRQTLGQGPEFLTYFQNEAQLEKSRLLSDRFSAERPKGSFSTLEIQRTEQGDSAMYLCASSVRPGLAEDTQYFGPGTRLTVL.

This clonotype was detected many times. The chain employs TRBV12-3 or TRBV12-4 and TRBJ2-6; no definite D call. The CDR3 length is 14 residues. The V gene lost 3 bases and the J gene lost 2 bases, with 5 bases spanning the gap. In nucleotides, the CDR3 is TGTGCCAGCAGTTTTCAGGCTGGGGCCAACGTCCTGACTTTC. Translation gives CASSFQAGANVLTF.

The rearrangement joins TRBV6-5 to TRBJ2-5; TRBD1 matches at 7 bases. V shed 1 base, J shed 2 bases, and the junction held 4 bases outside the gene matches. The CDR3 consists of 15 residues. CDR1 and CDR2 (germline): MNHEY, SVGAGI. CDR3 loop: CASSYLLTGQETQYF. In DNA form, the CDR3 reads TGTGCCAGCAGTTACTTGTTGACAGGGCAAGAGACCCAGTACTTC.

There are a few counts of this clonotype. This chain joins TRBV5-5 and TRBJ2-4; D gene unclear. With 3 bases removed from V and 4 bases from J, the gap between germline ends came to 5 bases. The CDR3 is made up of 12 amino acids. Per the germline V gene, CDR1 is SGHKS and CDR2 is YYEKEE (reference sequence). CDR3 nucleotide sequence: TGTGCCAGCAGCTCCCATAAAAACATTCAGTACTTC. Encoded protein: CASSSHKNIQYF.

The chain uses TRBV19 and TRBJ1-1, with 11 bases lining up with TRBD1. V trimming: 3 bases; J trimming: 0 bases; junction bases outside the gene matches: 3. CDR3 length: 16 amino acids. In germline, CDR1 is LNHDA, CDR2 SQIVND (reference sequence). In DNA form, the CDR3 reads TGTGCCAGTAGTATGAGGACAGGGGGCCTGAACACTGAAGCTTTCTTT. It translates to CASSMRTGGLNTEAFF.

In this sample, this clonotype turned up a few times. J is TRBJ2-7 and V is TRBV7-2; unclear D gene. This CDR3 contains 17 residues. Trimming pared 5 bases from V and 5 bases from J, leaving 25 bases between. Per the germline V gene, CDR1 is SGHTA and CDR2 is FQGNSA. CDR3: CASSPGVGVNRLDEQYF. Written as DNA, the CDR3 is TGTGCCAGCAGCCCTGGCGTTGGGGTTAATAGGCTCGACGAGCAGTACTTC.

There are a few counts of this clonotype. The chain joins TRBV11-3 to TRBJ2-1, with D tentatively TRBD2 (6 bases). The CDR3 has 16 residues. Germline CDR1 SGHNT, CDR2 YENEEA. Trimming removed 1 base at V and 8 bases at J, with 18 bases between. The CDR3 nucleotides are TGTGCCAGCAGCTTAGGAAGGGCTGGTAGGAGGGATGAGCAGTTCTTC. Its protein product is CASSLGRAGRRDEQFF.

This clonotype was picked up a small number of times. The rearrangement uses TRBV5-1 and TRBJ2-5, with TRBD2 identical over 12 bases. From germline, CDR1 is SGHRS and CDR2 YFSETQ. With 3 bases clipped from V and 5 bases from J, the junction kept 5 bases outside the gene matches. The CDR3 is made up of 15 amino acids. CDR3 DNA sequence: TGCGCCAGCAGCTCTTATGGGACTAGCGGGGAGACCCAGTACTTC. Protein: CASSSYGTSGETQYF.